This T cell receptor (beta chain) was sequenced for a study of blood T cell repertoires in COVID-19. At the level of the study: The United States, Italy and Spain provided the acute and convalescent COVID-19 samples. Sample material is recorded as cDNA or gDNA derived from T cells, B-cell-depleted T cells, or PBMCs.

Enrolled during active infection, Seattle patients were then followed longitudinally. Authors' data handling: Counts of nucleated cells, estimated from reference gene primer amplification, were obtained. The table came from immunoSEQ multiplex PCR; TCRdb's copy has only in-frame clones and leaves some out. V and J calls plus clone size are reproduced from that table; the DNA served to infer D and trimming. Of about 260,000 clones in the sample, over 80% were seen once. V trimming: 1 base; J trimming: 1 base; junction bases outside the gene matches: 0. The CDR3 covers 14 residues. Per the germline V gene, CDR1 is SGHTA and CDR2 is FQGTGA.

Sequenced input: peripheral blood. This TCR was recovered from a woman aged 70 to 79 with COVID-19, enrolled during active disease. The chain carries TRBV7-3 and TRBJ1-1; 7 bases match TRBD1. The CDR3 protein is CASSLRDRNTEAFF. The CDR3 DNA sequence: TGTGCCAGCAGCTTAAGGGACAGGAACACTGAAGCTTTCTTT.